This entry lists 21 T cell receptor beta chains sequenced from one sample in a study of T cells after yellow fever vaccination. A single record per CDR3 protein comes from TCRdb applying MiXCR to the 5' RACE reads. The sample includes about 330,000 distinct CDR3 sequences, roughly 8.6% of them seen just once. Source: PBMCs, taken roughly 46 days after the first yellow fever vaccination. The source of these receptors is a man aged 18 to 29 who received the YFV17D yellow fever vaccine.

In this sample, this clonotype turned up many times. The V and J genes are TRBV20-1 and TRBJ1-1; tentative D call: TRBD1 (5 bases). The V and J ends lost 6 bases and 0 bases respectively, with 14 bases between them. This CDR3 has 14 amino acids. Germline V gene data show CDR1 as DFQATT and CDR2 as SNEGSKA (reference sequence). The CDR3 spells CSAPREGMNTEAFF. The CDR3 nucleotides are TGCAGTGCACCCCGGGAGGGGATGAACACTGAAGCTTTCTTT.

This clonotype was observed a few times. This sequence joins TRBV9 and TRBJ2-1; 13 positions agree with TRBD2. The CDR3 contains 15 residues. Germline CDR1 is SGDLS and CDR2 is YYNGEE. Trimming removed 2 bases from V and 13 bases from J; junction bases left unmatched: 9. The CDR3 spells CASSVEAGLAGVQFF. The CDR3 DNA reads TGTGCCAGCAGCGTCGAGGCTGGACTAGCGGGGGTACAGTTCTTC.

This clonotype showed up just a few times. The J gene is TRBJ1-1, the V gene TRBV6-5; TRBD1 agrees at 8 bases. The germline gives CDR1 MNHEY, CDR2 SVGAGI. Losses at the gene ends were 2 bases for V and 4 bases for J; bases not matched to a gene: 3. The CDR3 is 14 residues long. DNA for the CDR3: TGTGCCAGCAGTTACGGGCAGGGGGCCACTGAAGCTTTCTTT. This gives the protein CASSYGQGATEAFF.

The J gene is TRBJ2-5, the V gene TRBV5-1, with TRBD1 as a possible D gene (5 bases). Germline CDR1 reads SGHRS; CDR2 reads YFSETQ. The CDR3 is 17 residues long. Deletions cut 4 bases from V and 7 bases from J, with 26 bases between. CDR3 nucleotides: TGCGCCAGCAGCCTAACAAGCCCAGGGTCTGGTATCGGGACCCAGTACTTC. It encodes CASSLTSPGSGIGTQYF.

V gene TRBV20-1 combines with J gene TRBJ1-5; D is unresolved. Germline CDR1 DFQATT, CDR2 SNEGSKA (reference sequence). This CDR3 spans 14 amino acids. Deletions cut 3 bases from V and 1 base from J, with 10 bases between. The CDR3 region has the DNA TGCAGTGCTAGTTCGGGGTTGAGCAATCAGCCCCAGCATTTT. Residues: CSASSGLSNQPQHF.

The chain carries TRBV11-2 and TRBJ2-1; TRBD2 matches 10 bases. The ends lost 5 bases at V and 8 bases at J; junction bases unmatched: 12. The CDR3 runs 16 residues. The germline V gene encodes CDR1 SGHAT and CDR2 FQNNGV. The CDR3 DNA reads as TGTGCCAGCAGCGTAGGGGTAGCGGGGGGAAGGGATGAGCAGTTCTTC. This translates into CASSVGVAGGRDEQFF.

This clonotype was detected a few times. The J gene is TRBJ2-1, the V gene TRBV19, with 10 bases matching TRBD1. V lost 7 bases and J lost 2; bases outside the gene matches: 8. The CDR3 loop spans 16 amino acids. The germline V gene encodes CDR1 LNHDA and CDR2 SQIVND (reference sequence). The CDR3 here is CASTPRGTGAYNEQFF. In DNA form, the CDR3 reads TGTGCCAGTACCCCTCGGGGGACAGGGGCCTACAATGAGCAGTTCTTC.

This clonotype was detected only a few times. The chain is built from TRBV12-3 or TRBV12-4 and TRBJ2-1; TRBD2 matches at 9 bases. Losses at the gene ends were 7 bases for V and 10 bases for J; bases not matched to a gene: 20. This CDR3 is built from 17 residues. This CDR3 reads CASTPPLRERGAREQFF. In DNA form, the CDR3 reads TGTGCCAGCACCCCCCCCCTCCGAGAGCGGGGGGCAAGGGAGCAGTTCTTC.

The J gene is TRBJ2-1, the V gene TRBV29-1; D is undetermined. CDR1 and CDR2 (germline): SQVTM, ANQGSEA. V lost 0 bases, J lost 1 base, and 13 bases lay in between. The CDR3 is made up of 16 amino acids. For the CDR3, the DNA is TGCAGCGTTGAAGATTTAGGGCAGTCATCCTACAATGAGCAGTTCTTC. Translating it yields CSVEDLGQSSYNEQFF.

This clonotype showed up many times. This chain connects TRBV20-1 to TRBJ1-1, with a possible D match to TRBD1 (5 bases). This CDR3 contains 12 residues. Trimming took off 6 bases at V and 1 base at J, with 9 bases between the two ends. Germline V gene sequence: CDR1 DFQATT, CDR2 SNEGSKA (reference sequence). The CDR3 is CSAWRGNTEAFF. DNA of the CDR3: TGCAGTGCATGGAGGGGGAACACTGAAGCTTTCTTT.

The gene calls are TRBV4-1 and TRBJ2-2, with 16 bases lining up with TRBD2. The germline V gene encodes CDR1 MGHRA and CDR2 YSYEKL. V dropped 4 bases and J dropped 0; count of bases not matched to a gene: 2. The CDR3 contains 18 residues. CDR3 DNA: TGCGCCAGCAGCCCGGGACTAGCGGGGGGGCCGAACACCGGGGAGCTGTTTTTT. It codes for CASSPGLAGGPNTGELFF.

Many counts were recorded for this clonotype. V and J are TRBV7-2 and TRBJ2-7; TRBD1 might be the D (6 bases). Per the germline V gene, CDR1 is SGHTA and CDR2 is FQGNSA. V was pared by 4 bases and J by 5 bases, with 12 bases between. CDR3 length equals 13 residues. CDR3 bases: TGTGCCAGCAGCTCACAGGGTTCCCACGAGCAGTACTTC. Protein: CASSSQGSHEQYF.

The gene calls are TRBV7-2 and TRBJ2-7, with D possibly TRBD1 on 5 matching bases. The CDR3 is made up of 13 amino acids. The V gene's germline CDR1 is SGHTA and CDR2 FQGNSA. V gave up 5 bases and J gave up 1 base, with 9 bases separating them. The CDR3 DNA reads TGTGCCAGCAGCGCCGACAGTTCCTACGAGCAGTACGTC. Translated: CASSADSSYEQYV.

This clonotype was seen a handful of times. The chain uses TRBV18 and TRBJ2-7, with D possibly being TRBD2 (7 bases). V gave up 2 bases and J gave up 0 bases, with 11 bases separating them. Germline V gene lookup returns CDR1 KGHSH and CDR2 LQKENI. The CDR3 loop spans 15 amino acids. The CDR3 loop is CASSPGGGGSYEQYF. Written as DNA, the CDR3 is TGTGCCAGCTCACCAGGGGGGGGCGGCTCCTACGAGCAGTACTTC.

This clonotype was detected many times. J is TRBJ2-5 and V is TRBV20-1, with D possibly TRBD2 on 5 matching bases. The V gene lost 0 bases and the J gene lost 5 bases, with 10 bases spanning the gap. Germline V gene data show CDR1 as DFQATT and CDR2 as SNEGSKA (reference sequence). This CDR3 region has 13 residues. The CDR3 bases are TGCAGTGCTAGAGATGTGGGCGGGGAGACCCAGTACTTC. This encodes CSARDVGGETQYF.

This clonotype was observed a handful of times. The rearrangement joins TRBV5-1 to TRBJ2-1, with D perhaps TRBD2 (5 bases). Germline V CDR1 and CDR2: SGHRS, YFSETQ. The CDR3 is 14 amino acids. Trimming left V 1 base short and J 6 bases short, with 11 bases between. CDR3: CASSLYLARNEQFF. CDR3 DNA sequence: TGCGCCAGCAGCTTGTATCTAGCACGCAATGAGCAGTTCTTC.

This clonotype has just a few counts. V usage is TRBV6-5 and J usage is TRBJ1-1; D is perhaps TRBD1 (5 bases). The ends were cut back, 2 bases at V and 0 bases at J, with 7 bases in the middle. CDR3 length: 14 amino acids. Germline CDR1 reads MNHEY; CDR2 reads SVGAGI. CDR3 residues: CASSYGQMNTEAFF. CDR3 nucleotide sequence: TGTGCCAGCAGTTACGGACAAATGAACACTGAAGCTTTCTTT.

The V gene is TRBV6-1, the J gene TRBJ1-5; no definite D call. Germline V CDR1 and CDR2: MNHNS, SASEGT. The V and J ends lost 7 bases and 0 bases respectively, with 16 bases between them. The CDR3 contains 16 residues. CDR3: CASNGRIYASNQPQHF. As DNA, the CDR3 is TGTGCCAGCAATGGCCGGATCTATGCTAGCAATCAGCCCCAGCATTTT.

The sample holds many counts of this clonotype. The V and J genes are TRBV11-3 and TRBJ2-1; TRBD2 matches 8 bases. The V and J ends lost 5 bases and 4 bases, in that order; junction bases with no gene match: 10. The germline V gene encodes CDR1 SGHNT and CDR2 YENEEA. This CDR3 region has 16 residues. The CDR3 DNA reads TGTGCCAGCAGCCATTCGGGGGGGCTGGGATACAATGAGCAGTTCTTC. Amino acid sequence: CASSHSGGLGYNEQFF. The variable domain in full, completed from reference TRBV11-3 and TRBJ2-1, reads EAGVVQSPRYKIIEKKQPVAFWCNPISGHNTLYWYLQNLGQGPELLIRYENEEAVDDSQLPKDRFSAERLKGVDSTLKIQPAELGDSAVYLCASSHSGGLGYNEQFFGPGTRLTVL.

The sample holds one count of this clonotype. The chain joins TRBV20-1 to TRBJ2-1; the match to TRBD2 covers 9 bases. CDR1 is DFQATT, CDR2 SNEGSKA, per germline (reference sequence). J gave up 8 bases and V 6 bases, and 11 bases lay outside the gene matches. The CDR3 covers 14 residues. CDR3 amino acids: CSAGRGGAGYEQFF. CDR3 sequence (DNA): TGCAGTGCCGGGCGGGGGGGGGCCGGGTATGAGCAGTTCTTC.

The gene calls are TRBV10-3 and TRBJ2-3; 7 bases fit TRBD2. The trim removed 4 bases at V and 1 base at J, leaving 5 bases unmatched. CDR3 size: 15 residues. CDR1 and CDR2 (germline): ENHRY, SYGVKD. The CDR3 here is CAISVGGSGTDTQYF. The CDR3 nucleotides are TGTGCCATCAGTGTCGGGGGGTCTGGCACAGATACGCAGTATTTT.